Following are 19 T cell receptor beta chains from one sample sequenced in a study of PD-1 blockade in classical Hodgkin lymphoma. Repertoires were generated with immunoSEQ multiplex PCR, while TCRdb's copy carries only in-frame clones and drops some. This sample carries around 15,000 clones, over 70% of them seen once, and the ten largest clones take about 1.9%. The time point denotes: cycle 4 day 1 (C4D1), after less than seven weeks of nivolumab. Every patient had relapsed following autologous stem cell transplantation, and cohorts differed in brentuximab vedotin exposure. Magnetic negative selection was used to purify CD4+ T cells from PBMCs that had been thawed. The sample here was CD4+ T cells from blood, taken before the fourth cycle of nivolumab. These TCRs come from a human donor with classical Hodgkin lymphoma.

The rearrangement joins TRBV18 to TRBJ2-5; TRBD1 agrees at 7 bases. The trim removed 8 bases at V and 1 base at J, leaving 10 bases unmatched. The CDR3 totals 15 residues. Germline V gene lookup returns CDR1 KGHSH and CDR2 LQKENI. The CDR3 spells CASAPGQRTQETQYF. CDR3 DNA: TGTGCCAGCGCGCCGGGACAGAGAACCCAAGAGACCCAGTACTTC.

The V and J genes are TRBV6-6 and TRBJ2-7, with D unclear. Per the germline V gene, CDR1 is MNHNY and CDR2 is SVGAGI (reference sequence). This CDR3 is built from 12 residues. V was pared by 3 bases and J by 5 bases, with 8 bases between. This CDR3 is CASSYLGNEQYF. CDR3 in DNA: TGTGCCAGCAGTTATCTGGGAAACGAGCAGTACTTC.

The rearrangement links TRBV6-1 to TRBJ2-2, with D possibly being TRBD2 (5 bases). The V end was cut by 4 bases, the J end by 7 bases, with 16 bases between. The germline CDR1 and CDR2 sequences are MNHNS and SASEGT. This CDR3 comprises 15 residues. The CDR3 nucleotides are TGTGCCAGCAGTGTGGTGAGGGTTGCGGGCGGGGAGCTGTTTTTT. Translating it yields CASSVVRVAGGELFF.

The chain uses TRBV10-3 and TRBJ1-1, with 11 nucleotides matching TRBD1. Trimming took 5 bases from V and 4 from J; bases not matched to a gene: 3. Per germline, CDR1 ENHRY and CDR2 SYGVKD. The CDR3 has 14 residues. CDR3 DNA: TGTGCCATCAGTCCGGGACAGGGGGGCACTGAAGCTTTCTTT. Residues: CAISPGQGGTEAFF.

This clone has a handful of counts. The rearrangement uses TRBV18 and TRBJ2-3, with 9 bases aligning to TRBD1. The CDR3 loop spans 15 amino acids. Germline CDR1 KGHSH, CDR2 LQKENI. J lost 1 base, V lost 2 bases, and 1 base had no gene match. The CDR3 DNA reads as TGTGCCAGCTCACCAGGGACAGGGCGCACAGATACGCAGTATTTT. Its translation: CASSPGTGRTDTQYF. Based on the CDR3 plus reference TRBV18 and TRBJ2-3, the full variable domain is NAGVMQNPRHLVRRRGQEARLRCSPMKGHSHVYWYRQLPEEGLKFMVYLQKENIIDESGMPKERFSAEFPKEGPSILRIQQVVRGDSAAYFCASSPGTGRTDTQYFGPGTRLTVL.

V usage is TRBV28 and J usage is TRBJ2-5, with a possible D match to TRBD1 (6 bases). Per the germline V gene, CDR1 is MDHEN and CDR2 is SYDVKM. Trimming stripped 8 bases from V and 5 bases from J, with 15 bases between. The CDR3 consists of 13 residues. CDR3: CASRQTGSETQYF. The CDR3 region has the DNA TGTGCCAGCCGCCAGACAGGATCTGAGACCCAGTACTTC.

Only one count was recorded for this clone. The chain combines TRBV2 with TRBJ2-7, with D possibly TRBD2 on 5 matching bases. Trimming shortened V by 6 bases and J by 6 bases, and 15 bases separated the two germline ends. The CDR3 consists of 13 residues. The germline V gene encodes CDR1 SNHLY and CDR2 FYNNEI. The CDR3 sequence: CASRTDSAGEQYF. The CDR3 nucleotides are TGTGCCAGCAGGACGGATTCCGCGGGCGAGCAGTACTTC.

The chain employs TRBV6-1 and TRBJ2-3; weak D call: TRBD2 (7 bases). The CDR3 has 15 amino acids. The germline V gene has CDR1 MNHNS and CDR2 SASEGT. The V end was cut by 6 bases, the J end by 1 base, with 14 bases between. Written as DNA, the CDR3 is TGTGCCAGCAGGGGCGCGGGGGCTGGCACAGATACGCAGTATTTT. Its translation is CASRGAGAGTDTQYF.

This chain uses TRBV28 with TRBJ2-4; possible D gene TRBD1, 5 bases. The CDR3 runs to 12 residues. The germline V and J ends were trimmed by 3 bases and 11 bases, with 11 bases remaining between them. Germline V lookup: CDR1 MDHEN, CDR2 SYDVKM. The DNA of the CDR3 is TGTGCCAGCAGTTTTGGGGCAGCCGTTCAGTACTTC. This encodes CASSFGAAVQYF.

The CDR3 DNA sequence: TGCAGCGTTCGACCGACCTACAATGAGCAGTTCTTC. Amino acid sequence: CSVRPTYNEQFF. The chain is built from TRBV29-1 and TRBJ2-1; D is ambiguous. The CDR3 contains 12 residues. V lost 5 bases and J lost 2, with 7 bases in between. Looked up from germline, CDR1 is SQVTM and CDR2 is ANQGSEA.

The chain links TRBV7-9 to TRBJ2-7, with a possible D match to TRBD1 (6 bases). Between the trimmed V and J ends, which lost 3 bases and 3 bases, there was a span of 12 bases. Germline assignment: CDR1 SEHNR and CDR2 FQNEAQ (reference sequence). The CDR3 length is 14 residues. The CDR3 protein is CASSFNRDIYEQYF. CDR3 DNA sequence: TGTGCCAGCAGCTTCAACCGGGACATCTACGAGCAGTACTTC.

J is TRBJ1-2 and V is TRBV7-2, with TRBD1 as a possible D gene (5 bases). Germline V gene lookup returns CDR1 SGHTA and CDR2 FQGNSA. The CDR3 runs to 13 residues. V lost 5 bases to trimming and J lost 2 bases, with 9 bases between them. The CDR3: CASSHDRNYGYTF. CDR3 DNA sequence: TGTGCCAGCAGCCATGACAGAAACTATGGCTACACCTTC.

The chain uses TRBV5-1 and TRBJ2-1; tentative D call: TRBD2 (5 bases). The CDR3 runs to 15 residues. V was pared by 7 bases and J by 5 bases, with 19 bases between. The germline gives CDR1 SGHRS, CDR2 YFSETQ. The chain's CDR3 is CASSPPRTPNNEQFF. The CDR3 coding sequence is TGCGCCAGCTCGCCCCCCAGGACTCCCAACAATGAGCAGTTCTTC. Looking up the rest from reference TRBV5-1 and TRBJ2-1 gives the full variable domain: KAGVTQTPRYLIKTRGQQVTLSCSPISGHRSVSWYQQTPGQGLQFLFEYFSETQRNKGNFPGRFSGRQFSNSRSEMNVSTLELGDSALYLCASSPPRTPNNEQFFGPGTRLTVL.

The gene calls are TRBV5-5 and TRBJ2-5; 11 bases match TRBD2. With V trimmed by 5 bases and J by 4 bases, 4 bases remained unmatched. Per germline, CDR1 SGHKS and CDR2 YYEKEE (reference sequence). The CDR3 runs to 14 residues. The CDR3 bases are TGTGCCAGCAGACTAGCGGGAGTTGGAGAGACCCAGTACTTC. Translating gives CASRLAGVGETQYF.

V and J are TRBV20-1 and TRBJ1-4; D gene unclear. Germline assignment: CDR1 DFQATT and CDR2 SNEGSKA (reference sequence). V dropped 5 bases and J dropped 5 bases, with 3 bases sitting between them. The CDR3 runs 10 residues. The CDR3 DNA follows: TGCAGTGCTGAGAATGAAAAACTGTTTTTT. Encoded protein: CSAENEKLFF.

This clone occurred a few times. The rearrangement uses TRBV4-1 and TRBJ1-5, with TRBD1 matching over 11 bases. Germline V gives CDR1 MGHRA, CDR2 YSYEKL. The junction had 13 bases not matched to a gene; V was cut back by 2 bases and J by 7 bases. CDR3 length: 18 amino acids. CDR3 loop: CASSQTSKGTGGQQPQHF. CDR3 nucleotides: TGCGCCAGCAGCCAAACTTCAAAAGGGACAGGGGGACAACAGCCCCAGCATTTT.

The chain is built from TRBV6-5 and TRBJ2-6, with D perhaps TRBD2 (5 bases). The V gene's germline CDR1 is MNHEY and CDR2 SVGAGI. Deletions cut 2 bases from V and 1 base from J, with 6 bases between. The CDR3 loop spans 15 amino acids. CDR3 DNA: TGTGCCAGCAGTTACCGGAGGTCTGGGGCCAACGTCCTGACTTTC. Its protein product is CASSYRRSGANVLTF.

The rearrangement links TRBV27 to TRBJ2-3; TRBD2 matches 9 bases. V shed 5 bases, J shed 3 bases, and the junction held 9 bases outside the gene matches. This CDR3 comprises 16 residues. The germline V gene encodes CDR1 MNHEY and CDR2 SMNVEV (reference sequence). The CDR3 nucleotides are TGTGCCAGCAGTGCCTATAGCGGGAGAGGGACAGATACGCAGTATTTT. Translating it yields CASSAYSGRGTDTQYF.

J is TRBJ1-2 and V is TRBV11-2, with D unclear. Between the trimmed V and J ends, which lost 0 bases and 4 bases, there was a span of 12 bases. This CDR3 comprises 15 residues. Germline V gene sequence: CDR1 SGHAT, CDR2 FQNNGV. The CDR3: CASSLDQWGVYGYTF. For the CDR3, the DNA is TGTGCCAGCAGCTTAGATCAATGGGGAGTCTATGGCTACACCTTC.